The 29 T cell receptor beta chains presented below share a single source sample, sequenced in a study of blood T cell repertoires in COVID-19 (dated by TCRdb to about 2020). The library was produced with the immunoSEQ multiplex PCR assay. The source is immuneACCESS, and TCRdb retained only in-frame sequences with V and J called. Part of the clones is not carried over; for the studies checked, unresolved V genes explain less than half of this, and the remainder is unexplained. The table for this sample lists under 400,000 clones; more than 70% of them were counted only once. 8% to 13% of the sample belongs to the ten largest clones. Sequencing was done on a sample of peripheral blood. The receptors originated from a woman in her twenties or thirties with COVID-19, enrolled during active disease.

This chain connects TRBV5-8 to TRBJ2-2, with D tentatively TRBD2 (7 bases). The germline V gene encodes CDR1 SGHTS and CDR2 YDEGEE. V was shortened by 8 bases and J by 3 bases, with 17 bases between the two germline ends. The CDR3 has 15 residues. CDR3 nucleotides: TGTGCCAGAGGAGGGGGGGGCCGGGACACCGGGGAGCTGTTTTTT. Translated: CARGGGGRDTGELFF.

This clone came up once. The chain joins TRBV29-1 to TRBJ1-2; 8 bases agree with TRBD1. J gave up 0 bases and V 7 bases, and 4 bases lay outside the gene matches. CDR3 size: 13 residues. Germline lookup yields CDR1 SQVTM and CDR2 ANQGSEA. CDR3 DNA: TGCAGCGACGGACAGGGAACTAACTATGGCTACACCTTC. Its translation is CSDGQGTNYGYTF.

The chain couples TRBV10-1 to TRBJ2-2, with TRBD1 matching 10 bases. This CDR3 has 14 amino acids. Germline V lookup: CDR1 WNHNN, CDR2 SYGVQD (reference sequence). V lost 4 bases, J lost 6 bases, and 2 bases stayed unmatched. The CDR3 region is CASSGTGGSGELFF. CDR3 nucleotide sequence: TGCGCCAGCAGTGGGACAGGGGGATCCGGGGAGCTGTTTTTT.

The rearrangement links TRBV30 to TRBJ2-2; D is perhaps TRBD1 (5 bases). This CDR3 comprises 15 residues. The V gene lost 5 bases and the J gene lost 7 bases, with 20 bases spanning the gap. The germline gives CDR1 GTSNPN, CDR2 SVGIG (reference sequence). CDR3 sequence: CAWDNVPGFGGELFF. CDR3 bases: TGTGCCTGGGACAATGTTCCAGGGTTTGGCGGGGAGCTGTTTTTT.

The genes are TRBV30 and TRBJ1-1, with 11 nucleotides matching TRBD1. After removal of 5 bases from V and 1 base from J, the junction contained 0 bases not matched to a gene. The CDR3 is 13 amino acids. Germline V CDR1 and CDR2: GTSNPN, SVGIG (reference sequence). The CDR3 sequence: CAWGQGANTEAFF. CDR3 coding DNA: TGTGCCTGGGGACAGGGGGCGAACACTGAAGCTTTCTTT. Based on the CDR3 plus reference TRBV30 and TRBJ1-1, the full variable domain is SQTIHQWPATLVQPVGSPLSLECTVEGTSNPNLYWYRQAAGRGLQLLFYSVGIGQISSEVPQNLSASRPQDRQFILSSKKLLLSDSGFYLCAWGQGANTEAFFGQGTRLTVV.

This clone was recorded once. V is TRBV28 and J is TRBJ1-2; TRBD1 is a possible D gene (5 bases). The CDR3 is 13 amino acids. CDR1 and CDR2 (germline): MDHEN, SYDVKM. Deletions cut 6 bases from V and 4 bases from J, with 12 bases between. The CDR3 DNA follows: TGTGCCAGCAGCGCAGGGCAAGGCTATGGCTACACCTTC. Translated, it gives CASSAGQGYGYTF.

A few counts support this clone. The rearrangement links TRBV2 to TRBJ2-1; D possibly corresponds to TRBD2 (5 bases). Trimming pared 0 bases from V and 9 bases from J, leaving 12 bases between. Germline V gene lookup returns CDR1 SNHLY and CDR2 FYNNEI. The CDR3 runs 14 residues. CDR3 nucleotide sequence: TGTGCCAGCAGTGAAGCGGGAGTAGTTGCTGAGCAGTTCTTC. Translated: CASSEAGVVAEQFF.

The rearrangement joins TRBV4-1 to TRBJ1-2, with 7 positions matching TRBD1. The CDR3 covers 16 residues. Germline CDR1 reads MGHRA; CDR2 reads YSYEKL. The V and J ends lost 4 bases and 6 bases, in that order; junction bases with no gene match: 14. DNA of the CDR3: TGCGCCAGCAGCCGAAGGGGGGACAGTCAAAACGATGGCTACACCTTC. Translating gives CASSRRGDSQNDGYTF.

This chain links TRBV20-1 with TRBJ2-1; D unclear. Germline CDR1 and CDR2: DFQATT and SNEGSKA (reference sequence). CDR3 length: 11 amino acids. The germline V and J ends were trimmed by 8 bases and 12 bases, with 17 bases remaining between them. This CDR3 is CSQELTPGQFF. The CDR3 nucleotides read TGCAGTCAAGAGTTGACCCCGGGGCAGTTCTTC.

The chain links TRBV19 to TRBJ2-3, with TRBD1 identical over 9 bases. The germline CDR1 and CDR2 sequences are LNHDA and SQIVND (reference sequence). The CDR3 sequence is 17 residues long. The junction had 15 bases not matched to a gene; V was cut back by 6 bases and J by 5 bases. The CDR3 DNA follows: TGTGCCAGTAGCCAAAGGATCCCGGGACAGGGCAGAGATACGCAGTATTTT. This sequence encodes CASSQRIPGQGRDTQYF.

The chain is built from TRBV7-9 and TRBJ1-5, with D possibly matching TRBD1 (5 bases). Trimming stripped 0 bases from V and 5 bases from J, with 8 bases between. The CDR3 loop spans 14 amino acids. Per the germline V gene, CDR1 is SEHNR and CDR2 is FQNEAQ (reference sequence). The CDR3 DNA sequence: TGTGCCAGCAGCTTAGCGCCGGGGGATCAGCCCCAGCATTTT. Protein product: CASSLAPGDQPQHF.

J is TRBJ1-5 and V is TRBV30; 8 bases map to TRBD1. CDR1 GTSNPN and CDR2 SVGIG come from the germline V gene (reference sequence). J was trimmed by 0 bases and V by 1 base; bases with no gene match: 11. The CDR3 sequence is 18 residues long. CDR3 loop: CAWSADRTGLNSNQPQHF. As DNA, the CDR3 is TGTGCCTGGAGTGCTGACCGGACAGGGCTTAATAGCAATCAGCCCCAGCATTTT.

V gene TRBV24-1 combines with J gene TRBJ2-5; 10 nucleotides match TRBD2. The CDR3 has 15 amino acids. The trim removed 3 bases at V and 5 bases at J, leaving 5 bases unmatched. CDR1 and CDR2 (germline): KGHDR, SFDVKD. The chain's CDR3 is CATSDPSGRSETQYF. The CDR3 coding sequence is TGTGCCACCAGTGATCCTAGCGGGAGATCGGAGACCCAGTACTTC.

The rearrangement links TRBV29-1 to TRBJ2-1, with 8 bases aligning to TRBD2. V dropped 3 bases and J dropped 4; count of bases not matched to a gene: 8. Germline CDR1 is SQVTM and CDR2 is ANQGSEA. There are 15 residues in the CDR3. Here the CDR3 DNA reads TGCAGCGTTGAGGAGACTAGCGTGCCTTACAATGAGCAGTTCTTC. It specifies CSVEETSVPYNEQFF.

This clone was seen only once. The chain recombines TRBV3-1 (or the pseudogene TRBV3-2) with TRBJ2-7; 8 bases align to TRBD1. The J segment lost 5 bases and the V segment lost 4 bases, leaving 7 bases of the junction unmatched. Germline CDR1 reads LGHDT; CDR2 reads YNNKEL (reference sequence). The CDR3 contains 14 residues. CDR3 residues: CASSLLTGADEQYF. The CDR3 DNA is TGTGCCAGCAGCCTATTGACAGGGGCCGACGAGCAGTACTTC.

This chain uses TRBV5-1 with TRBJ2-1, with 9 bases matching TRBD2. The CDR3 length is 15 residues. Germline V CDR1 and CDR2: SGHRS, YFSETQ. J lost 7 bases, V lost 1 base, and 6 bases had no gene match. The CDR3 bases are TGCGCCAGCAGCTTGTTAGCGGGAGTAAAGAATGAGCAGTTCTTC. Its protein product is CASSLLAGVKNEQFF. Variable domain in full (rest from reference TRBV5-1 and TRBJ2-1): KAGVTQTPRYLIKTRGQQVTLSCSPISGHRSVSWYQQTPGQGLQFLFEYFSETQRNKGNFPGRFSGRQFSNSRSEMNVSTLELGDSALYLCASSLLAGVKNEQFFGPGTRLTVL.

This chain connects TRBV10-2 to TRBJ1-5; D gene unclear. Trimming cost V 10 bases and J 4 bases, with 14 bases left between them. Germline CDR1 reads WSHSY; CDR2 reads SAAADI. The CDR3 extends over 13 amino acids. DNA of the CDR3: TGCGCCACCTGGGAGGAACGTAATCAGCCCCAGCATTTT. As protein: CATWEERNQPQHF.

The chain uses TRBV6-5 and TRBJ2-7; the D is unclear. The germline V and J ends were trimmed by 7 bases and 6 bases, with 13 bases remaining between them. Germline lookup yields CDR1 MNHEY and CDR2 SVGAGI. This CDR3 comprises 12 residues. CDR3 amino acids: CASIQDIVEQYF. The CDR3 nucleotides are TGTGCCAGCATTCAGGATATAGTCGAGCAGTACTTC.

The chain is built from TRBV18 and TRBJ2-7, with 9 bases identical to TRBD1. The CDR3 totals 13 residues. V was clipped by 3 bases and J by 7 bases; unmatched bases: 4. Germline V CDR1 and CDR2: KGHSH, LQKENI. CDR3 sequence (DNA): TGTGCCAGCTCACCCGGACAGGGGAGGGAGCAGTACTTC. It yields the protein CASSPGQGREQYF. Variable domain in full (rest from reference TRBV18 and TRBJ2-7): NAGVMQNPRHLVRRRGQEARLRCSPMKGHSHVYWYRQLPEEGLKFMVYLQKENIIDESGMPKERFSAEFPKEGPSILRIQQVVRGDSAAYFCASSPGQGREQYFGPGTRLTVT.

This clone has just one count. The chain joins TRBV4-3 to TRBJ2-2, with D maybe TRBD2 (6 bases). Germline lookup yields CDR1 LGHNA and CDR2 YSLEER. The CDR3 sequence is 16 residues long. V was trimmed by 4 bases and J by 0 bases, leaving 12 bases between them. The CDR3 spells CASSPSGETNTGELFF. CDR3 DNA: TGCGCCAGCAGCCCGTCGGGGGAGACGAACACCGGGGAGCTGTTTTTT.

This clone was seen a handful of times. J is TRBJ2-7 and V is TRBV7-3; D unclear. V lost 5 bases and J lost 7, with 15 bases in between. CDR3 length: 13 amino acids. Germline lookup yields CDR1 SGHTA and CDR2 FQGTGA. CDR3 region: CASSRGAREEQYF. The CDR3 DNA reads TGTGCCAGCAGCCGAGGCGCGAGAGAGGAGCAGTACTTC.

This clone was counted once. The J gene is TRBJ1-2, the V gene TRBV23-1; D remains ambiguous. Being an ORF, TRBV23-1 has a function that is uncertain. V was clipped by 0 bases and J by 3 bases, with 11 bases between them. The CDR3 spans 15 residues. CDR3 in amino acids: CASSQSCQSYYGYTF. For the CDR3, the DNA is TGCGCCAGCAGTCAATCATGTCAGTCCTACTATGGCTACACCTTC.

The chain combines TRBV5-4 with TRBJ1-1; no clear D. The V end was cut by 0 bases, the J end by 2 bases, with 2 bases between. Germline lookup yields CDR1 SGHNT and CDR2 YYREEE (reference sequence). The length of the CDR3 is 12 residues. The CDR3 loop is CASSLVNTEAFF. CDR3 coding DNA: TGTGCCAGCAGCTTGGTAAACACTGAAGCTTTCTTT.

The chain carries TRBV9 and TRBJ2-3; TRBD2 matches at 7 bases. This CDR3 comprises 13 residues. V gave up 7 bases and J gave up 3 bases; unmatched junction bases: 5. Germline V CDR1 and CDR2: SGDLS, YYNGEE. The CDR3 nucleotides are TGTGCCAGCGGGAGGGTTGGAACAGATACGCAGTATTTT. Translation: CASGRVGTDTQYF.

The V and J genes are TRBV3-1 (or the pseudogene TRBV3-2) and TRBJ2-3; no clear D gene. The germline CDR1 and CDR2 sequences are LGHDT and YNNKEL (reference sequence). Trimming stripped 0 bases from V and 2 bases from J, with 12 bases between. The CDR3 totals 16 residues. CDR3 nucleotide sequence: TGTGCCAGCAGCCAAGATAGAACAGCTTTCACAGATACGCAGTATTTT. It is translated as CASSQDRTAFTDTQYF.

Only a few counts were recorded for this clone. The chain couples TRBV2 to TRBJ1-5, with 10 bases fitting TRBD1. The CDR3 length is 14 residues. Trimming cost V 4 bases and J 5 bases; bases outside gene matches: 2. In germline, CDR1 is SNHLY, CDR2 FYNNEI. In nucleotides, the CDR3 is TGTGCCAGCAGTGCGGACAGGGGGGATCAGCCCCAGCATTTT. This gives the protein CASSADRGDQPQHF. The full variable domain, rest sourced from reference TRBV2 and TRBJ1-5, is EPEVTQTPSHQVTQMGQEVILRCVPISNHLYFYWYRQILGQKVEFLVSFYNNEISEKSEIFDDQFSVERPDGSNFTLKIRSTKLEDSAMYFCASSADRGDQPQHFGDGTRLSIL.

The chain uses TRBV5-1 and TRBJ1-2, with D unclear. Trimming removed 0 bases from V and 8 bases from J, with 11 bases in between. The CDR3 is 13 amino acids. Germline loops: CDR1 SGHRS, CDR2 YFSETQ. The CDR3, as DNA: TGCGCCAGCAGCTTGGAGTCCGGGAGAGGCTACACCTTC. This gives the protein CASSLESGRGYTF.

This chain joins TRBV9 and TRBJ2-1; 8 bases are shared with TRBD2. Germline lookup yields CDR1 SGDLS and CDR2 YYNGEE. J lost 7 bases, V lost 2 bases, and 5 bases had no gene match. This CDR3 is 14 amino acids long. CDR3 sequence: CASSVLGGGNEQFF. Here the CDR3 DNA reads TGTGCCAGCAGCGTTCTCGGCGGGGGGAATGAGCAGTTCTTC.

J is TRBJ2-1 and V is TRBV10-3, with 7 bases aligning to TRBD1. The germline CDR1 and CDR2 sequences are ENHRY and SYGVKD. This CDR3 is built from 14 residues. V lost 5 bases, J lost 0 bases, and 1 base stayed unmatched. For the CDR3, the DNA is TGTGCCATCAGTCGGGACAGCTCCTACAATGAGCAGTTCTTC. Protein product: CAISRDSSYNEQFF.